The entry that follows covers one TCR beta chain sequence. Trimming at V came to 5 bases and at J to 2 bases, leaving 10 bases not matched to a gene. Germline V gives CDR1 GTSNPN, CDR2 SVGIG (reference sequence). CDR3 length: 15 residues. As every portion of the isolated RNA was reverse transcribed, the sequencing read expressed TCRB transcripts. Here immunoSEQ multiplex PCR was the method, and the copy in TCRdb shows in-frame clones only, minus some. The data contain around 200,000 clones, 10% to 15% of them seen just once; the ten biggest clones take up roughly 0.56%. The data derive from a study of beta chain features in type 1 diabetes.

Source material: central memory CD4+ T cells from blood. The chain couples TRBV30 to TRBJ2-7; 9 positions match TRBD2. The TCR comes from a woman younger than 30 in good health. The CDR3, as DNA: TGTGCCTGGGGCCCAGGAGCGGGAGGAACCTACGAGCAGTACTTC. This codes for CAWGPGAGGTYEQYF.